This T cell receptor (beta chain) was identified during a study of post-analysis software for immune sequencing data. Study-wide results and caveats: Included in a set of about five TRBV segments more frequent in patients than controls were TRBV5-6, TRBV5-1 and TRBV20-1.

As for this clonotype: The antigen is not known.

From germline, CDR1 is ENHRY and CDR2 SYGVKD. This CDR3 contains 16 residues. With 2 bases clipped from V and 13 bases from J, the junction kept 12 bases outside the gene matches. Incorporated into the TCR beta cDNA libraries were unique molecular identifiers, which served to reduce PCR and sequencing biases. TCRdb reanalysed the PCR reads using MiXCR and keeps one entry per CDR3 protein. The repertoire holds about 430,000 distinct CDR3 sequences, over 30% seen once, with around 8% in the top ten. This clonotype was obtained from a girl aged 2-10 years with multiple sclerosis. V gene TRBV10-3 combines with J gene TRBJ2-4; 12 bases line up with TRBD2. The sample taken for sequencing was blood. CDR3 nucleotides: TGTGCCATCAGTGAGGATTCTAGCGGGAGGGCCAATGAGCAGTACTTC. Its protein product is CAISEDSSGRANEQYF.